Sequencing of this TCR beta chain was carried out in a study of somatic mutations in cytotoxic T cells in rheumatoid arthritis. Study results and limitations: No correction for multiple comparisons was applied to the slight TRBV07 underrepresentation in rheumatoid arthritis patients. Only rheumatoid arthritis patients, not healthy controls, showed CD8+ clonality increasing with age. Within 8 of 65 patients, the single biggest CD8+ clone made up more than 20% of CD8+ cells.

A word on this clone: The target antigen is unknown.

The CDR3 sequence is 14 residues long. Germline V lookup: CDR1 MGHRA, CDR2 YSYEKL. The V and J ends lost 2 bases and 4 bases, in that order; junction bases with no gene match: 5. Profiled with immunoSEQ multiplex PCR; TCRdb holds only in-frame clones, not every one. This sample yields about 25,000 clones, of which about 81% are seen a single time; roughly 5% belongs to the top ten. The material sequenced was CD8+ T cells sorted from blood. This receptor was taken from a man over 45 in good health. The chain links TRBV4-1 to TRBJ2-7; 7 bases map to TRBD1. CDR3 protein: CASSQYDRAYEQYF. As DNA, the CDR3 is TGCGCCAGCAGCCAATACGACAGGGCTTACGAGCAGTACTTC.